A selection of T cell receptor beta chains follows, all from one sample in a study of PD-L1 blockade in urothelial cancer. The table came from immunoSEQ multiplex PCR; TCRdb's copy has only in-frame clones and leaves some out. The repertoire holds 100,000 to 150,000 clones, with roughly 88% as singletons. The starting material was PBMCs, obtained around atezolizumab (anti-PD-L1) treatment. The source of these receptors is a man aged 50 to 59 with urothelial cancer. The conserved cysteine and the conserved F or W are not part of the CDR3 here.

V	J	CDR3
TRBV28	TRBJ2-7	ASSRVSYEQY
TRBV11-2	TRBJ2-5	ASSRGQGGLGETQY
TRBV5-1	TRBJ2-1	ASSRREASSYNEQF
TRBV4-2	TRBJ1-1	ASSQRQGGTEAF
TRBV19	TRBJ2-2	ASSVPGQAIFSNTGELF
TRBV5-1	TRBJ2-7	ASSTTGPYEQY
TRBV6-6	TRBJ1-2	ASSSLDSGRAGYT
TRBV12-5	TRBJ2-2	ASGPDRNTGELF
TRBV5-1	TRBJ1-5	ASSLGAGKPQH
TRBV7-2	TRBJ1-6	ASSPQSTVSPLH
TRBV4-1	TRBJ2-3	ASSPPGGTQY
TRBV2	TRBJ2-1	ASSEYSNEQF
TRBV21-1	TRBJ1-2	ASSKEAQCYGYT
TRBV7-2	TRBJ2-7	ASSLGGVVREQY
TRBV29-1	TRBJ2-7	SVAAGDTYEQY
TRBV4-1	TRBJ2-1	ASSQEKRGEQF
TRBV11-2	TRBJ2-7	ASRGQGINEQY
TRBV14	TRBJ2-5	ASSRDRVETQY
TRBV11-3	TRBJ2-6	ASSSGRGSGANVLT
TRBV9	TRBJ2-2	ASSVSSRGGELF
TRBV7-2	TRBJ2-1	ASSSRSGGRAEQF
TRBV28	TRBJ2-1	ASSPHAGGGGEQF
TRBV6-5	TRBJ1-2	ASSPSGTASGYT
TRBV5-5	TRBJ1-2	ASGQGNYGYT
TRBV5-4	TRBJ2-1	ASSFPPGYEQF
TRBV2	TRBJ1-1	ASTVQRMMNTEAF
TRBV6-5	TRBJ2-7	ASSRRDKQY
TRBV5-4	TRBJ1-3	ASSSGTGAGNTIY
TRBV2	TRBJ2-1	ASLARGTSNEQF
TRBV10-2	TRBJ2-1	ASSEGGTVTYNEQF
TRBV18	TRBJ1-6	ASSRQPSTGGNSPLH
TRBV2	TRBJ2-1	ASSGGRASVNEQF
TRBV11-3	TRBJ1-1	ASSRDSFNTEAF
TRBV19	TRBJ2-5	ASSTTTGLPY
TRBV5-1	TRBJ2-5	ASSLGGLAGVGETQY
TRBV6-1	TRBJ2-2	ASSRENTGELF
TRBV4-1	TRBJ2-2	ASSHSGTSGTGELF
TRBV10-3	TRBJ2-7	AISVTSGGSYEQY
TRBV28	TRBJ2-7	ASLAGGWNEQY
TRBV2	TRBJ1-6	ASSTRGFNSPLH
TRBV2	TRBJ2-5	ASTTQGQGAETQY